Listed below are T cell receptor beta chains from one sample, sequenced in a study of T-cell reconstitution after alpha-beta-depleted transplantation in children. Using its own MiXCR run on the PCR reads, TCRdb lists one record per CDR3 protein. This sample has roughly 500,000 distinct CDR3 sequences, with approximately 16% found just once. Material: PBMCs from the stem cell graft donor, obtained from the stem cell graft. These receptor sequences come from a human donor who donated a stem cell graft to a child with acute lymphoblastic leukemia. Each CDR3 is given with its conserved first and last residue. The D gene is left open where the match is weak. The size of a clone is reported for some rows only, either as once, few or many, or as a class for expanded clones.

>NA|TRBV7-2|few|TRBJ1-5
CASSFSSGPPHF
TGTGCCAGCAGCTTCTCCTCGGGGCCCCCACATTTT
>NA|TRBV24-1|few|TRBJ1-1
CATSDPNRAAEAFF
TGTGCCACCAGTGACCCGAACAGGGCCGCTGAAGCTTTCTTT
>NA|TRBV12-3/TRBV12-4|NA|TRBJ2-1
CASILTGPSYNEQFF
TGTGCCAGCATCCTGACCGGGCCCTCCTACAATGAGCAGTTCTTC
>NA|TRBV27|NA|TRBJ1-5
CASSTTGIQHF
TGTGCCAGCAGTACGACAGGTATCCAGCATTTT
>TRBD2|TRBV9|few|TRBJ2-1
CASSPRTSEYYNEQFF
TGTGCCAGCAGCCCAAGGACTAGCGAATACTACAATGAGCAGTTCTTC
>NA|TRBV20-1|many|TRBJ2-2
CSARDLGDTGELFF
TGCAGTGCTAGAGATTTGGGCGACACCGGGGAGCTGTTTTTT
>TRBD1|TRBV11-2|NA|TRBJ2-7
CASRRVGQGRYEQYF
TGTGCCAGCAGACGTGTGGGACAGGGGCGCTACGAGCAGTACTTC
>NA|TRBV7-9|few|TRBJ2-7
CASSLLGGSGDEQYF
TGTGCCAGCAGCTTATTGGGGGGTTCAGGGGACGAGCAGTACTTC
>TRBD2|TRBV18|few|TRBJ2-1
CASSLSSGRVNEQFF
TGTGCCAGCTCACTATCCAGCGGGAGGGTCAATGAGCAGTTCTTC
>NA|TRBV4-1|few|TRBJ2-7
CASSLGGASDPYEQYF
TGCGCCAGCAGCCTGGGGGGGGCTAGCGATCCCTACGAGCAGTACTTC
>NA|TRBV18|NA|TRBJ2-7
CASSPLSIAVAQVSYEQYF
TGTGCCAGCTCACCACTAAGTATCGCGGTAGCGCAAGTCTCCTACGAGCAGTACTTC
>NA|TRBV20-1|few|TRBJ1-1
CSARARRDMNTEAFF
TGCAGTGCTAGAGCCCGAAGGGACATGAACACTGAAGCTTTCTTT
>TRBD1|TRBV29-1|NA|TRBJ2-1
CSVEPTGTGDHNEQFF
TGCAGCGTTGAACCGACCGGGACAGGGGACCACAATGAGCAGTTCTTC
>TRBD2|TRBV6-1|few|TRBJ2-3
CASSGLAGAPDTQYF
TGTGCCAGCAGCGGTCTAGCGGGAGCCCCAGATACGCAGTATTTT
>NA|TRBV12-3/TRBV12-4|few|TRBJ2-3
CASSSWGVVTDTQYF
TGTGCCAGCAGTTCCTGGGGGGTAGTTACAGATACGCAGTATTTT
>NA|TRBV5-6|few|TRBJ2-1
CASSLGARGGRNEQFF
TGTGCCAGCAGCTTGGGGGCGCGGGGAGGTCGAAATGAGCAGTTCTTC
>TRBD1|TRBV29-1|NA|TRBJ2-3
CSVRVTGGRDTQYF
TGCAGCGTGAGGGTGACAGGGGGGAGAGATACGCAGTATTTT
>NA|TRBV5-1|NA|TRBJ1-3
CASKAAGNTIYF
TGCGCCAGCAAGGCTGCCGGAAACACCATATATTTT
>NA|TRBV24-1|few|TRBJ2-1
CATSERGFNNEQFF
TGTGCCACCAGTGAAAGGGGGTTTAACAATGAGCAGTTCTTC
>NA|TRBV29-1|few|TRBJ2-1
CSVLWSLQEFF
TGCAGCGTTCTATGGTCCTTGCAAGAGTTCTTC
>TRBD1|TRBV29-1|NA|TRBJ2-1
CSVDQGAYNEQFF
TGCAGCGTTGATCAGGGGGCGTACAATGAGCAGTTCTTC
>TRBD1|TRBV12-3/TRBV12-4|NA|TRBJ1-1
CASSSDRAAFF
TGTGCCAGCAGTTCGGACAGGGCGGCTTTCTTT
>TRBD2|TRBV11-2|many|TRBJ2-7
CASSLSLAVAYEQYF
TGTGCCAGCAGCTTATCCCTAGCGGTAGCCTACGAGCAGTACTTC
>NA|TRBV6-5|few|TRBJ1-1
CASSYRQRNTEAFF
TGTGCCAGCAGTTACCGACAGAGAAACACTGAAGCTTTCTTT
>TRBD2|TRBV5-1|few|TRBJ2-1
CASRPAGDDSYNEQFF
TGCGCCAGCAGACCAGCGGGAGACGACTCCTACAATGAGCAGTTCTTC
>NA|TRBV12-3/TRBV12-4|few|TRBJ2-1
CASSRAGVYNEQFF
TGTGCCAGCAGTCGCGCAGGGGTCTACAATGAGCAGTTCTTC
>NA|TRBV5-1|few|TRBJ1-1
CASSLTEMNTEAFF
TGCGCCAGCAGCTTGACAGAAATGAACACTGAAGCTTTCTTT
>NA|TRBV12-3/TRBV12-4|few|TRBJ2-1
CASSRPRRSSYNEQFF
TGTGCCAGCAGTAGACCCAGGAGGAGCTCCTACAATGAGCAGTTCTTC
>NA|TRBV3-1|NA|TRBJ2-2
CASSQEGEGAGELFF
TGTGCCAGCAGCCAAGAGGGCGAGGGGGCCGGGGAGCTGTTTTTT
>NA|TRBV12-3/TRBV12-4|NA|TRBJ1-4
CASSLVGAEEKLFF
TGTGCCAGCAGTCTCGTCGGGGCCGAGGAAAAACTGTTTTTT
>NA|TRBV5-1|many|TRBJ1-1
CASSLAPGQNTEAFF
TGCGCCAGCAGCTTGGCCCCCGGCCAGAACACTGAAGCTTTCTTT
>NA|TRBV19|NA|TRBJ1-5
CAISDSYFNQPQHF
TGTGCCATTTCGGACAGTTATTTTAATCAGCCCCAGCATTTT
>TRBD2|TRBV5-1|NA|TRBJ2-4
CASSTGGGQVNIQYF
TGCGCCAGCAGCACGGGAGGGGGGCAAGTAAACATTCAGTACTTC
>NA|TRBV11-1|NA|TRBJ2-1
CASSARASSYNEQFF
TGTGCCAGCAGCGCCCGGGCCAGCTCCTACAATGAGCAGTTCTTC
>NA|TRBV20-1|few|TRBJ2-6
CSARDPGGGANVLTF
TGCAGTGCTAGAGATCCCGGAGGTGGGGCCAACGTCCTGACTTTC
>TRBD1|TRBV28|few|TRBJ2-7
CASSFSGTANHEQYF
TGTGCCAGCAGTTTCTCCGGGACAGCTAACCACGAGCAGTACTTC
>TRBD1|TRBV12-3/TRBV12-4|NA|TRBJ2-1
CASSPWTGKVNEQFF
TGTGCCAGCAGTCCCTGGACAGGGAAAGTCAATGAGCAGTTCTTC